The sequence of this T cell receptor (beta chain) was determined in a study of blood T cells in healthy people across ages. This clonotype has a handful of counts. The target antigen is unknown. Trimming removed 4 bases at V and 3 bases at J, with 15 bases between. CDR3 length equals 15 residues. Germline-derived CDR1 and CDR2 are MNHNY and SVGAGI (reference sequence). The use of a sample-barcoded 5' primer and a J-beta primer mix characterized a second PCR of roughly 7 to 11 cycles. Using its own MiXCR run on the 5' RACE reads, TCRdb lists one record per CDR3 protein. The sample contains about 640,000 distinct CDR3 sequences, approximately 59% of which appear only once. The individuals who served as donors were healthy Caucasians living in Russia, aged roughly 6 to 100. Researchers collected approximately 9.5 milliliters of peripheral blood from every single donor. Isolating PBMCs gave at least 6 million of these cells per sample.

General observations from the study: With age, beta diversity per million T cells declined roughly linearly, significantly by approximately 40.

V gene TRBV6-6 combines with J gene TRBJ2-5; possibly TRBD1 for D (5 bases). Sequencing used blood. The receptor was isolated from a man between 60 and 75 years old in good health. The CDR3 loop is CASSCNRTSEETQYF. The CDR3 coding sequence is TGTGCCAGCAGTTGTAACAGGACCTCCGAAGAGACCCAGTACTTC.